This T cell receptor beta chain was sequenced in a study of neoadjuvant anti-PD-1 for oral cavity cancer. The wider study: Nivolumab at 3 mg/kg was mostly given biweekly, three to four doses, pre-surgery. Non-progressing patients received a fourth nivolumab dose near day 43, then surgery on days 50-56.

The time point denotes: after neoadjuvant nivolumab, at surgical resection. V lost 5 bases, J lost 5 bases, and 14 bases lay in between. The germline gives CDR1 SGHRS, CDR2 YFSETQ. The CDR3 runs to 13 residues. Profiled with immunoSEQ multiplex PCR; TCRdb holds only in-frame clones, not every one. In the table there are roughly 14,000 clones, about 76% of which are singletons. The origin of this receptor is a person aged 40-85 years with oral cavity squamous cell carcinoma. This chain connects TRBV5-1 to TRBJ2-7, with D uncertain. The specimen was PBMCs, collected after nivolumab (anti-PD-1) treatment. DNA of the CDR3: TGCGCCAGCAGACTCGCGGAAGTCCACGAGCAGTACTTC. This codes for CASRLAEVHEQYF.